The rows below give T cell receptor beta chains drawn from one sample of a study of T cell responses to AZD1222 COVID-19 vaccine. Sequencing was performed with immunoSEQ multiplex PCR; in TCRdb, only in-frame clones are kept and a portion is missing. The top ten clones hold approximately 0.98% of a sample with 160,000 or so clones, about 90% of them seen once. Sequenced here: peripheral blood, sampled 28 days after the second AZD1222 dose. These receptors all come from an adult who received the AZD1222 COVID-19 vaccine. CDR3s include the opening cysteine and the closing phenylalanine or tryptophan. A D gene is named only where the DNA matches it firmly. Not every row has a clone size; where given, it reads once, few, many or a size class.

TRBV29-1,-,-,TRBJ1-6,CSVEDQEGSPLHF,TGCAGCGTTGAAGATCAAGAAGGTTCACCCCTCCACTTT
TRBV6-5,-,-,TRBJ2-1,CAAGSYNEQFF,TGTGCCGCGGGCTCCTACAATGAGCAGTTCTTC
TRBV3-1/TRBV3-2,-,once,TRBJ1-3,CASSRTSYSGNTIYF,TGTGCCAGCAGCCGGACAAGTTACTCTGGAAACACCATATATTTT
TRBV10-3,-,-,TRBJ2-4,CAISESGYLAKNIQYF,TGTGCCATCAGTGAGTCCGGGTATTTGGCCAAAAACATTCAGTACTTC
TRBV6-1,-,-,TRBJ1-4,CASSDNPTNEKLFF,TGTGCCAGCAGTGACAATCCAACTAATGAAAAACTGTTTTTT
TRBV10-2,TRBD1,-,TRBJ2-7,CASRDTGTGIYEQYF,TGCGCCAGCAGAGATACTGGGACAGGGATCTACGAGCAGTACTTC
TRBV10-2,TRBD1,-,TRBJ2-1,CASSEGRGTGMNEQFF,TGCGCCAGCAGTGAAGGGAGGGGGACAGGGATGAATGAGCAGTTCTTC
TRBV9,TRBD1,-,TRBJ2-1,CASSASGTGHNEQFF,TGTGCCAGCAGTGCCTCCGGGACAGGGCACAATGAGCAGTTCTTC
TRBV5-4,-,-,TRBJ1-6,CASSSGASAGNSPLHF,TGTGCCAGCAGCTCAGGGGCCTCCGCGGGGAATTCACCCCTCCACTTT
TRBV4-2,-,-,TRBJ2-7,CASSLRPPGQDMKADEQYF,TGTGCCAGCAGCCTAAGGCCCCCAGGCCAAGACATGAAGGCAGACGAGCAGTACTTC
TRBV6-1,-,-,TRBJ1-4,CASSEHRSNEKLFF,TGTGCCAGCAGTGAACACAGGTCAAATGAAAAACTGTTTTTT
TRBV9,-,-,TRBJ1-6,CASSPRGASSYNSPLHF,TGTGCCAGCAGCCCCCGGGGAGCGAGCTCCTATAATTCACCCCTCCACTTT
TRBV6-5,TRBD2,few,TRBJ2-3,CARPGLAGRTDTQYF,TGTGCCAGACCGGGACTAGCGGGACGAACAGATACGCAGTATTTT
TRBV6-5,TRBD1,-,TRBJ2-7,CASDRGTYEQYF,TGTGCCAGCGACAGGGGGACCTACGAGCAGTACTTC
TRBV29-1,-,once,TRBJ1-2,CSVPGTFYGYTF,TGCAGCGTTCCAGGGACATTCTATGGCTACACCTTC
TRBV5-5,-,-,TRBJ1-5,CASSLGTGTQQPQHF,TGTGCCAGCAGCTTGGGGACCGGGACACAGCAGCCCCAGCATTTT
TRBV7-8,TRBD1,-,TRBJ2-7,CASSAVQAGTGAYEQYF,TGTGCCAGCAGCGCCGTCCAGGCCGGGACAGGGGCCTACGAGCAGTACTTC
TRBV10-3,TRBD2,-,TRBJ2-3,CAISDPSGGVMMTDTQYF,TGTGCCATCAGTGACCCTAGCGGGGGCGTCATGATGACAGATACGCAGTATTTT
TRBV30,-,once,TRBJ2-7,CAWSSQLGQYF,TGTGCCTGGAGTTCCCAATTAGGGCAGTACTTC
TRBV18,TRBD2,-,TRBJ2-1,CASSPWAGRDNEQFF,TGTGCCAGCTCACCATGGGCCGGGAGGGACAATGAGCAGTTCTTC
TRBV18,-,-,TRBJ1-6,CASSAGAESPLHF,TGTGCCAGCTCAGCAGGGGCCGAGTCACCCCTCCACTTT
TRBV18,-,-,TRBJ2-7,CASSPGTHEQYF,TGTGCCAGCTCACCAGGTACCCACGAGCAGTACTTC
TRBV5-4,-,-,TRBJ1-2,CASSPGGANYGYTF,TGTGCCAGCAGCCCCGGGGGGGCCAACTATGGCTACACCTTC
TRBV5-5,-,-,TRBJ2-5,CASSVFKGDRGETQYF,TGTGCCAGCAGCGTATTCAAAGGGGACCGAGGGGAGACCCAGTACTTC
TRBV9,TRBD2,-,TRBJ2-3,CASSARGEADTQYF,TGTGCCAGCAGCGCGCGGGGGGAGGCAGATACGCAGTATTTT
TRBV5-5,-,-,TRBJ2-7,CASSRPGLNYEQYF,TGTGCCAGCAGCCGACCGGGACTTAACTACGAGCAGTACTTC
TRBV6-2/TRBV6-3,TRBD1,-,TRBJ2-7,CASSFWTGVNEQYF,TGTGCCAGCAGTTTTTGGACAGGCGTTAACGAGCAGTACTTC
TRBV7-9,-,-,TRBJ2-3,CASSLEGHTDTQYF,TGTGCCAGCAGCTTAGAGGGCCACACAGATACGCAGTATTTT
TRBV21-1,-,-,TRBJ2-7,CASSDPAPGQGYF,TGTGCCAGCAGCGATCCCGCCCCGGGACAGGGGTACTTC
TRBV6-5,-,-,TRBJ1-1,CASSYSRAANTEAFF,TGTGCCAGCAGTTACTCGAGGGCAGCGAACACTGAAGCTTTCTTT
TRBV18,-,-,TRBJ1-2,CASETSLKNGYTF,TGTGCCAGCGAGACCAGCCTCAAGAATGGCTACACCTTC
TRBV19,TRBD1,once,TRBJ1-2,CASSVQGDYGYTF,TGTGCCAGTAGTGTTCAGGGGGACTATGGCTACACCTTC
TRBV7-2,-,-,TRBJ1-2,CASSLVRGEAGYTF,TGTGCCAGCAGCTTAGTCCGGGGTGAGGCTGGCTACACCTTC
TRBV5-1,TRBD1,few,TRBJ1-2,CASSIGQGAFYTF,TGCGCCAGCAGCATTGGACAGGGGGCATTCTACACCTTC